A single sample is the source of the 17 T cell receptor beta chains below, sequenced in a study of identifying expanded T cells in peripheral blood. Measured with immunoSEQ multiplex PCR; TCRdb has only the in-frame clones, and not every one. The sample has 90,000 to 120,000 clones; roughly 89% are singletons. Sample: blood. These receptors were taken from a person aged 18-70 years in good health.

This clone was counted a few times. The chain combines TRBV5-5 with TRBJ1-2; possibly TRBD1 for D (5 bases). The V gene lost 1 base and the J gene lost 0 bases, with 13 bases spanning the gap. The germline CDR1 and CDR2 sequences are SGHKS and YYEKEE (reference sequence). The CDR3 is made up of 16 amino acids. The CDR3 loop is CASSLTRQPSNYGYTF. The CDR3 coding sequence is TGTGCCAGCAGCTTGACTAGACAGCCCTCTAACTATGGCTACACCTTC.

The chain recombines TRBV2 with TRBJ2-2, with D possibly matching TRBD1 (5 bases). CDR3 length: 13 amino acids. The V gene lost 6 bases and the J gene lost 4 bases, with 9 bases spanning the gap. CDR1 is SNHLY, CDR2 FYNNEI, per germline. In DNA, the CDR3 is TGTGCCAGCAGACCAGGGTTCACCGGGGAGCTGTTTTTT. Its protein is CASRPGFTGELFF.

The chain carries TRBV5-8 and TRBJ1-1, with TRBD1 as a possible D gene (5 bases). The CDR3 is 17 amino acids. CDR1 is SGHTS and CDR2 is YDEGEE in the germline V gene. V was cut by 0 bases and J by 3 bases, with 18 bases left in between. The CDR3 reads CASSLASRIVGDTEAFF. The CDR3 DNA follows: TGTGCCAGCAGCTTGGCTTCCAGGATAGTAGGGGACACTGAAGCTTTCTTT. Filled out from reference TRBV5-8 and TRBJ1-1, the complete variable domain reads EAGVTQSPTHLIKTRGQQATLRCSPISGHTSVYWYQQALGLGLQFLLWYDEGEERNRGNFPPRFSGRQFPNYSSELNVNALELEDSALYLCASSLASRIVGDTEAFFGQGTRLTVV.

This chain links TRBV7-2 with TRBJ2-1; D gene ambiguous. CDR3 length: 13 amino acids. The germline CDR1 and CDR2 sequences are SGHTA and FQGNSA. V lost 6 bases to trimming and J lost 7 bases, with 13 bases between them. The DNA of the CDR3 is TGTGCCAGCAGACGGGCCCCTCGGAATGAGCAGTTCTTC. This sequence encodes CASRRAPRNEQFF. The whole variable domain, remainder taken from reference TRBV7-2 and TRBJ2-1, is GAGVSQSPSNKVTEKGKDVELRCDPISGHTALYWYRQSLGQGLEFLIYFQGNSAPDKSGLPSDRFSAERTGGSVSTLTIQRTQQEDSAVYLCASRRAPRNEQFFGPGTRLTVL.

This clone was seen a single time. This chain joins TRBV28 and TRBJ2-4; 7 positions agree with TRBD1. The CDR3 is made up of 13 amino acids. In germline, CDR1 is MDHEN, CDR2 SYDVKM. After removal of 5 bases from V and 4 bases from J, the junction contained 2 bases not matched to a gene. The CDR3 loop reads CASSRTGKNIQYF. CDR3 sequence (DNA): TGTGCCAGCAGTCGGACAGGAAAAAACATTCAGTACTTC. Supplemented by reference TRBV28 and TRBJ2-4, the full variable domain reads DVKVTQSSRYLVKRTGEKVFLECVQDMDHENMFWYRQDPGLGLRLIYFSYDVKMKEKGDIPEGYSVSREKKERFSLILESASTNQTSMYLCASSRTGKNIQYFGAGTRLSVL.

This clone was seen only once. Since no conserved phenylalanine or tryptophan closes the CDR3, a read error is the likely cause. As DNA, the CDR3 is TGCGCCAGCAGCGGAGGGGTGAGGGGGACTGAAGCTTTCTCT. As protein: CASSGGVRGTEAFS. The chain has TRBV5-1 and TRBJ1-1; weak D call: TRBD1 (6 bases). This CDR3 has 14 amino acids. The germline V gene has CDR1 SGHRS and CDR2 YFSETQ. The ends were cut back, 4 bases at V and 5 bases at J, with 15 bases in the middle.

This clone was observed a handful of times. The V and J genes are TRBV4-1 and TRBJ1-6, with 7 bases identical to TRBD1. Unmatched junction bases numbered 10, after V lost 0 bases and J lost 14 bases. Germline-derived CDR1 and CDR2 are MGHRA and YSYEKL. The CDR3 extends over 15 amino acids. The CDR3 nucleotides read TGCGCCAGCAGCCAAGATAGGGCAGGGGGTCTAACCCTCCACTTT. Its protein is CASSQDRAGGLTLHF.

Details on this clone: The same CDR3 can be traced to other DNA sequences in this sample. The rearrangement uses TRBV7-2 and TRBJ2-7; D gene uncertain. Trimming took off 4 bases at V and 4 bases at J, with 11 bases between the two ends. Germline CDR1 is SGHTA and CDR2 is FQGNSA. The CDR3 is 13 amino acids. CDR3 sequence: CASSYPLGYEQYF. The CDR3 bases are TGTGCCAGCAGCTACCCTTTGGGATACGAGCAGTACTTC.

This clone turned up a few times. This sequence joins TRBV18 and TRBJ1-5; 7 bases agree with TRBD1. Germline-derived CDR1 and CDR2 are KGHSH and LQKENI. This CDR3 region has 15 residues. The junction had 5 bases not matched to a gene; V was cut back by 3 bases and J by 3 bases. The CDR3: CASSPDGQVNQPQHF. The CDR3 DNA sequence: TGTGCCAGCTCACCCGACGGACAGGTCAATCAGCCCCAGCATTTT.

The chain is built from TRBV5-4 and TRBJ1-6; D gene unclear. This CDR3 region has 16 residues. Germline lookup yields CDR1 SGHNT and CDR2 YYREEE (reference sequence). V was trimmed by 3 bases and J by 0 bases, leaving 10 bases between them. CDR3 coding DNA: TGTGCCAGCAGCTCCACCTCAAGCTCCTATAATTCACCCCTCCACTTT. It yields the protein CASSSTSSSYNSPLHF.

The CDR3 DNA sequence: TGTGCCAGCAGCCAAGATCGTCGGTCCCACGAGCAGTACTTC. Translating it yields CASSQDRRSHEQYF. The gene calls are TRBV14 and TRBJ2-7, with no clear D. This CDR3 contains 14 residues. Germline CDR1 and CDR2: SGHDN and FVKESK. V was clipped by 0 bases and J by 5 bases, with 11 bases between them.

The rearrangement joins TRBV18 to TRBJ1-2; D call uncertain. V gave up 4 bases and J gave up 0 bases, with 6 bases separating them. Germline CDR1 and CDR2: KGHSH and LQKENI. The CDR3 extends over 13 amino acids. The CDR3 spells CASSQTANYGYTF. The DNA for the CDR3 is TGTGCCAGCTCACAAACGGCTAACTATGGCTACACCTTC.

The chain is built from TRBV2 and TRBJ2-5; 10 bases match TRBD2. CDR3 length: 15 residues. Germline CDR1 reads SNHLY; CDR2 reads FYNNEI. V trimming: 2 bases; J trimming: 13 bases; junction bases outside the gene matches: 13. The CDR3 spells CASSERIAGGPNLYF. The DNA of the CDR3 is TGTGCCAGCAGTGAAAGGATAGCGGGGGGCCCGAATTTGTACTTC.

The V call is TRBV28, the J call TRBJ2-3, with 8 bases that match TRBD1. The trim removed 1 base at V and 3 bases at J, leaving 12 bases unmatched. The CDR3 sequence is 18 residues long. The germline gives CDR1 MDHEN, CDR2 SYDVKM. The CDR3 nucleotides are TGTGCCAGCAGTTTATCAGGGGGCGCCCCCTGGGGAACAGATACGCAGTATTTT. Its protein is CASSLSGGAPWGTDTQYF.

The chain combines TRBV19 with TRBJ1-1, with TRBD1 as a possible D gene (5 bases). This CDR3 has 13 amino acids. Trimming stripped 7 bases from V and 1 base from J, with 10 bases between. From germline, CDR1 is LNHDA and CDR2 SQIVND (reference sequence). CDR3 residues: CASNGQGNTEAFF. The CDR3 bases are TGTGCCAGTAACGGCCAGGGGAACACTGAAGCTTTCTTT.

The chain employs TRBV6-5 and TRBJ1-1; tentatively, D is TRBD1 (6 bases). Germline CDR1 is MNHEY and CDR2 is SVGAGI. The CDR3 is made up of 14 amino acids. With 0 bases removed from V and 5 bases from J, the gap between germline ends came to 10 bases. Here the CDR3 reads CASSYSPGETEAFF. The CDR3 coding sequence is TGTGCCAGCAGTTACTCCCCAGGGGAGACTGAAGCTTTCTTT.

The V gene is TRBV2, the J gene TRBJ1-4; D not resolved. Germline CDR1 SNHLY, CDR2 FYNNEI. The CDR3 has 13 residues. The V end lost 4 bases, the J end lost 4 bases, and 7 bases lay between the germline ends. The CDR3 bases are TGTGCCAGCAGTGCAGACCATAATGAAAAACTGTTTTTT. Protein: CASSADHNEKLFF. Full variable domain (remainder filled in from reference TRBV2 and TRBJ1-4): EPEVTQTPSHQVTQMGQEVILRCVPISNHLYFYWYRQILGQKVEFLVSFYNNEISEKSEIFDDQFSVERPDGSNFTLKIRSTKLEDSAMYFCASSADHNEKLFFGSGTQLSVL.